This TCR beta chain was sequenced for a study of T cells in women clearing cervical HPV infection. Generated by immunoSEQ multiplex PCR, the TCRdb table keeps only in-frame clones and is missing some. The sample has around 35,000 clones, and its top ten clones hold 1.6%. Study-wide results and caveats: Repertoire richness, not evenness, was significantly elevated in CIN3+ cases versus controls.

As for this clone: Its antigen is currently unknown. The read is 3 residues too short to cover the CDR3 end, so that end is filled in from the germline J gene.

Germline assignment: CDR1 KGHSH and CDR2 LQKENI. The CDR3 has 16 amino acids. This receptor was identified in a woman aged 18 to 75 with a cervical HPV16 infection that either progressed to CIN3+ or cleared (not recorded which). The sequenced sample was blood buffy coat. The chain has TRBV18 and TRBJ1-1, with D tentatively TRBD1 (5 bases). The sequenced part of the CDR3 DNA is TGTGCCAGCTCACCACGGACTGGGACTAGCACAGATACG. Its translation is CASSPRTGTSTDT. The CDR3 in full is CASSPRTGTSTDTAFF.